These 15 T cell receptor beta chains came from one sample sequenced in a study of CD8+CD57+ T cells in acquired aplastic anemia. It was genomic DNA that served as the template for profiling TCR beta VDJ and CDR3. TCRdb fed the reads into MiXCR, producing one record per CDR3 protein. The sample has around 150,000 distinct CDR3 sequences, 41% seen once. The source material was sorted CD4+, CD8+, or CD8+CD57+ T cells (not recorded which) from PBMCs. The receptors come from a human donor in good health, serving as a control.

The V and J genes are TRBV19 and TRBJ1-2; D is unclear. V was pared by 7 bases and J by 8 bases, with 17 bases between. From germline, CDR1 is LNHDA and CDR2 SQIVND (reference sequence). The CDR3 extends over 13 amino acids. The CDR3 DNA is TGTGCCAGTACCCTTGTACCGCGCGGAGGCTACACCTTC. This gives the protein CASTLVPRGGYTF.

The J gene is TRBJ1-4, the V gene TRBV10-3, with D unresolved. Between the trimmed V and J ends, which lost 0 bases and 0 bases, there was a span of 5 bases. Germline V CDR1 and CDR2: ENHRY, SYGVKD. This CDR3 is 15 amino acids long. CDR3 bases: TGTGCCATCAGTGAGTCGGGGACAACTAATGAAAAACTGTTTTTT. Amino acid sequence: CAISESGTTNEKLFF.

The rearrangement links TRBV25-1 to TRBJ2-3, with TRBD2 matching 10 bases. This CDR3 spans 14 amino acids. The germline V gene encodes CDR1 MGHDK and CDR2 SYGVNS. J was trimmed by 5 bases and V by 1 base; bases with no gene match: 0. CDR3 sequence reads: CASSESSGRDTQYF. DNA for the CDR3: TGTGCCAGCAGTGAATCTAGCGGGAGAGATACGCAGTATTTT.

This rearrangement joins TRBV7-3 to TRBJ2-3, with a tentative D call TRBD1 (7 bases). Trimming shortened V by 4 bases and J by 2 bases, and 16 bases separated the two germline ends. The CDR3 extends over 16 amino acids. The germline CDR1 and CDR2 sequences are SGHTA and FQGTGA. CDR3 in DNA: TGTGCCAGCAGCTCCCCAGGGGGGCTACTCACAGATACGCAGTATTTT. Its translation: CASSSPGGLLTDTQYF. Full variable domain (missing parts from reference TRBV7-3 and TRBJ2-3): GAGVSQTPSNKVTEKGKYVELRCDPISGHTALYWYRQSLGQGPEFLIYFQGTGAADDSGLPNDRFFAVRPEGSVSTLKIQRTERGDSAVYLCASSSPGGLLTDTQYFGPGTRLTVL.

The sample holds many counts of this clonotype. V and J are TRBV4-1 and TRBJ1-2, with 7 positions matching TRBD1. From germline, CDR1 is MGHRA and CDR2 YSYEKL. J lost 0 bases, V lost 3 bases, and 10 bases had no gene match. CDR3 length: 17 residues. The CDR3 region has the DNA TGCGCCAGCAGCCACCCGACAGGGCGGGGAACTAACTATGGCTACACCTTC. Translation: CASSHPTGRGTNYGYTF.

This clonotype appeared many times. J is TRBJ2-3 and V is TRBV9; unclear D gene. This CDR3 is built from 14 residues. Trimming removed 3 bases from V and 2 bases from J, with 10 bases in between. Germline CDR1 SGDLS, CDR2 YYNGEE. CDR3 residues: CASSAPSHTDTQYF. As DNA, the CDR3 is TGTGCCAGCAGCGCCCCTTCCCACACAGATACGCAGTATTTT.

This clonotype was seen ten or more times. This rearrangement joins TRBV20-1 to TRBJ2-1; 7 bases match TRBD2. Germline V gene sequence: CDR1 DFQATT, CDR2 SNEGSKA (reference sequence). There are 14 residues in the CDR3. After removal of 8 bases from V and 0 bases from J, the junction contained 7 bases not matched to a gene. In nucleotides, the CDR3 is TGCAGTAAACTAGCGCTAAGCTCCTACAATGAGCAGTTCTTC. Protein sequence: CSKLALSSYNEQFF.

This clonotype was picked up many times. The chain is built from TRBV6-6 and TRBJ1-2, with 8 bases that match TRBD1. The CDR3 covers 14 residues. In germline, CDR1 is MNHNY, CDR2 SVGAGI (reference sequence). V lost 2 bases, J lost 8 bases, and 7 bases stayed unmatched. DNA of the CDR3: TGTGCCAGCAGTTACGGTACCCGGACAGGGGGCTACACCTTC. Translated: CASSYGTRTGGYTF.

This rearrangement joins TRBV11-2 to TRBJ1-2; TRBD1 aligns across 7 bases. CDR1 SGHAT and CDR2 FQNNGV come from the germline V gene. The CDR3 contains 16 residues. The junction had 17 bases not matched to a gene; V was cut back by 10 bases and J by 3 bases. CDR3 region: CANRRAQGSLYYGYTF. CDR3 sequence (DNA): TGTGCCAACAGACGGGCACAGGGGTCGCTTTACTATGGCTACACCTTC. Full variable domain (remainder filled in from reference TRBV11-2 and TRBJ1-2): EAGVAQSPRYKIIEKRQSVAFWCNPISGHATLYWYQQILGQGPKLLIQFQNNGVVDDSQLPKDRFSAERLKGVDSTLKIQPAKLEDSAVYLCANRRAQGSLYYGYTFGSGTRLTVV.

This chain connects TRBV27 to TRBJ1-1, with D possibly matching TRBD1 (5 bases). V was trimmed by 4 bases and J by 0 bases, leaving 9 bases between them. CDR1 and CDR2 from the germline V gene are MNHEY and SMNVEV (reference sequence). The CDR3 loop spans 14 amino acids. The CDR3 loop reads CASSSLGLNTEAFF. In DNA, the CDR3 is TGTGCCAGCAGTTCGCTGGGGCTGAACACTGAAGCTTTCTTT.

The rearrangement links TRBV15 to TRBJ2-1, with 12 bases that match TRBD2. The length of the CDR3 is 16 residues. The germline V gene has CDR1 LNHNV and CDR2 YYDKDF (reference sequence). V lost 0 bases, J lost 8 bases, and 5 bases stayed unmatched. The CDR3 DNA follows: TGTGCCACCAGCAGAGATCTTGCTAGCGGGAGGGATGAGCAGTTCTTC. This sequence encodes CATSRDLASGRDEQFF.

The chain employs TRBV3-1 and TRBJ2-1; D call uncertain. The germline gives CDR1 LGHDT, CDR2 YNNKEL (reference sequence). The CDR3 contains 17 residues. Trimming shortened V by 1 base and J by 3 bases, and 16 bases separated the two germline ends. The CDR3, as DNA: TGTGCCAGCAGCCAAGGTCAGTTCTGGGGTAGCTACAATGAGCAGTTCTTC. This sequence encodes CASSQGQFWGSYNEQFF.

This clonotype was seen many times. J is TRBJ1-3 and V is TRBV20-1, with D unresolved. Looked up from germline, CDR1 is DFQATT and CDR2 is SNEGSKA (reference sequence). V lost 2 bases, J lost 0 bases, and 8 bases lay in between. The CDR3 runs to 14 residues. CDR3 loop: CSARYSFSGNTIYF. The CDR3 nucleotides are TGCAGTGCTAGATACAGCTTCTCTGGAAACACCATATATTTT.

Details on this clonotype: The CDR3 ends on some other residue instead of the conserved phenylalanine or tryptophan, so this is likely a read error. This chain links TRBV6-1 with TRBJ1-6; D unclear. Trimming left V 6 bases short and J 15 bases short, with 21 bases between. Germline V gives CDR1 MNHNS, CDR2 SASEGT. The CDR3 is 14 residues long. CDR3 amino acids: CASSKTKKDRLLHL. In DNA form, the CDR3 reads TGTGCCAGCAGCAAAACAAAAAAAGACCGGCTCCTCCACCTT.

This clonotype was recorded at least ten times. The V gene is TRBV2, the J gene TRBJ1-2, with 7 bases that match TRBD1. This CDR3 has 12 residues. Germline V lookup: CDR1 SNHLY, CDR2 FYNNEI. V lost 5 bases to trimming and J lost 7 bases; unmatched junction nucleotides: 4. DNA for the CDR3: TGTGCCAGCAGTAGAACAGGGGCTGGCTACACCTTC. Translating it yields CASSRTGAGYTF.